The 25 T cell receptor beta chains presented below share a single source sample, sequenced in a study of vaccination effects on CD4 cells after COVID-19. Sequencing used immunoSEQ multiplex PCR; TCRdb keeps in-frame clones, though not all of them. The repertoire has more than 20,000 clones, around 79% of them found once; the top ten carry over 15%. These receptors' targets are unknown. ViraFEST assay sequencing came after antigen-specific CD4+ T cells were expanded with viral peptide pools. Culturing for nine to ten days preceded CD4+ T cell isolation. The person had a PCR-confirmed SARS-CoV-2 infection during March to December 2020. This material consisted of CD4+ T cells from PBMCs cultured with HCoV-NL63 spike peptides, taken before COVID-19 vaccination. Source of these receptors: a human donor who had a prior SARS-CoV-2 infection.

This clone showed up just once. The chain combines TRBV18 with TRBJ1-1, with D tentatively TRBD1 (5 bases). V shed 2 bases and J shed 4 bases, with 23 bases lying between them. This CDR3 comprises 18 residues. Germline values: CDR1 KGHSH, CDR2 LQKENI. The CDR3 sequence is CASSPFTGDLYGGTEAFF. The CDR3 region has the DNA TGTGCCAGCTCACCATTTACGGGGGATCTGTATGGCGGCACTGAAGCTTTCTTT.

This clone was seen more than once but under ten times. CDR3 DNA: TGCGCCAGCAGCTTGGGTCTCCTGGTTGGCGAGCAGTACTTC. Its protein product is CASSLGLLVGEQYF. J is TRBJ2-7 and V is TRBV5-1; no clear D gene. Per the germline V gene, CDR1 is SGHRS and CDR2 is YFSETQ. The CDR3 covers 14 residues. Trimming removed 0 bases at V and 6 bases at J, with 13 bases between.

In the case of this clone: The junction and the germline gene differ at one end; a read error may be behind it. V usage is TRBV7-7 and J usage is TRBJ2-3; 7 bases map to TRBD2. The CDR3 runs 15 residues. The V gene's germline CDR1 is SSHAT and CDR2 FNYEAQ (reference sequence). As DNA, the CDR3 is TGTGCTAGCAGCCCACTCGGGGGGAGGACAGATACGCAGTATTTT. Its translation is CASSPLGGRTDTQYF.

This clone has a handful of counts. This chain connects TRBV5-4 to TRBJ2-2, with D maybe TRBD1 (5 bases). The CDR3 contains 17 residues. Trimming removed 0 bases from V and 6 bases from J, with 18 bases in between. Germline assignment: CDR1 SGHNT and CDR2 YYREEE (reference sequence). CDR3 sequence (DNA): TGTGCCAGCAGCTTGGCCTTAAGGGAAGGGGTATCCGGGGAGCTGTTTTTT. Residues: CASSLALREGVSGELFF.

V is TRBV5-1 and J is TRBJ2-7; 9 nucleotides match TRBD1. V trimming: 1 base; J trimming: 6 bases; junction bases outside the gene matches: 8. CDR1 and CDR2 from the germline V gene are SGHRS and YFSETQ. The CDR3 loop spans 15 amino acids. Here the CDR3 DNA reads TGCGCCAGCAGCTTGCCGGGACAGGGCTATGTCGAGCAGTACTTC. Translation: CASSLPGQGYVEQYF.

The CDR3 sequence is CASTKDSGELFF. Written as DNA, the CDR3 is TGTGCCAGCACCAAGGACAGCGGGGAGCTGTTTTTT. This chain uses TRBV2 with TRBJ2-2, with D maybe TRBD1 (6 bases). V was pared by 7 bases and J by 7 bases, with 10 bases between. CDR3 size: 12 residues. Germline V gene data show CDR1 as SNHLY and CDR2 as FYNNEI.

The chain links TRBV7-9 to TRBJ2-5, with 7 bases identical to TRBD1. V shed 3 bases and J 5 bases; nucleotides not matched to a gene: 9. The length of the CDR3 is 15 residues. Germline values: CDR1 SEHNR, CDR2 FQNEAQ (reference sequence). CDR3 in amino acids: CASSFTTGAGETQYF. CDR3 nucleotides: TGTGCCAGCAGCTTCACAACAGGGGCGGGTGAGACCCAGTACTTC.

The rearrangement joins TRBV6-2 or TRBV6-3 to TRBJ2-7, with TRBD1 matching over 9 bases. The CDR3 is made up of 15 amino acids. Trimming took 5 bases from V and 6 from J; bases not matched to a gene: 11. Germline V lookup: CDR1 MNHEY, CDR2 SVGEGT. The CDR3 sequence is CASSTGGTGNGEQYF. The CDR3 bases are TGTGCCAGCAGTACCGGAGGGACAGGGAATGGCGAGCAGTACTTC.

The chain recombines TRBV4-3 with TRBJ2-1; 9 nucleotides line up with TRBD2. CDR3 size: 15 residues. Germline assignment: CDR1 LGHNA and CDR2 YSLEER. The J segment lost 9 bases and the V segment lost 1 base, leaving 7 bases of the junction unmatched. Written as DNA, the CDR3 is TGCGCCAGCAGCCAAGGGCCGGGACTAGCTTCTGAGCAGTTCTTC. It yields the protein CASSQGPGLASEQFF.

The CDR3 region is CASSLFRGANQPQHF. The CDR3 region has the DNA TGTGCCAGCAGTTTATTCAGGGGTGCCAATCAGCCCCAGCATTTT. The rearrangement links TRBV27 to TRBJ1-5; maybe TRBD1 (6 bases). The CDR3 has 15 amino acids. Trimming stripped 1 base from V and 3 bases from J, with 10 bases between. Looked up from germline, CDR1 is MNHEY and CDR2 is SMNVEV (reference sequence).

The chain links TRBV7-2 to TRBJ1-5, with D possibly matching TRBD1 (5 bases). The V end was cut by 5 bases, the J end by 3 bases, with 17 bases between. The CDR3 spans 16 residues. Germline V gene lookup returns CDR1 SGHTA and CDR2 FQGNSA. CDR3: CASSPDGGVPNQPQHF. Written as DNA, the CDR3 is TGTGCCAGCAGCCCCGACGGGGGGGTTCCCAATCAGCCCCAGCATTTT.

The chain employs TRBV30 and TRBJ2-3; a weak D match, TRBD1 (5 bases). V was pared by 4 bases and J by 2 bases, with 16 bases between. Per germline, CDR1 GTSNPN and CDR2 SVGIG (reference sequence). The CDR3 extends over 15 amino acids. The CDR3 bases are TGTGCCTGGACGAAAGGGGTCACAATCACAGATACGCAGTATTTT. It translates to CAWTKGVTITDTQYF.

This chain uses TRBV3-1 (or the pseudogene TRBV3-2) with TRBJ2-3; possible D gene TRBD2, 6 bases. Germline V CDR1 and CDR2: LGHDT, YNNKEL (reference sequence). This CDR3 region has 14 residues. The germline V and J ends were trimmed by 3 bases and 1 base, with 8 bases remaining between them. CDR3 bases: TGTGCCAGCAGCCACGGCGGGGGCACAGATACGCAGTATTTT. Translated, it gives CASSHGGGTDTQYF.

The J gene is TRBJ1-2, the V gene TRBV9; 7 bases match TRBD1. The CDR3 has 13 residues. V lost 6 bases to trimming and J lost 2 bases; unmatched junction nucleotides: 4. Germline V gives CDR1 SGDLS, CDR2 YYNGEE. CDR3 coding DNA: TGTGCCAGCAACAGGGGTATCAACTATGGCTACACCTTC. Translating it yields CASNRGINYGYTF.

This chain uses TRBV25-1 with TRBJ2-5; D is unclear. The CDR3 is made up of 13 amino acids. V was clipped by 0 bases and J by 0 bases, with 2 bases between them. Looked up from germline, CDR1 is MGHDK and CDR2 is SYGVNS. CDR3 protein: CASSEYYQETQYF. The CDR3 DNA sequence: TGTGCCAGCAGTGAATATTACCAAGAGACCCAGTACTTC.

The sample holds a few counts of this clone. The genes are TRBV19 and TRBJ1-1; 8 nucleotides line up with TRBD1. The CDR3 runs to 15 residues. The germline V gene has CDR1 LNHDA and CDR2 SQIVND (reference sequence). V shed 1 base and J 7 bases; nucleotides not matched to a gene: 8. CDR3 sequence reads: CASSIAGGRSGEAFF. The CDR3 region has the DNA TGTGCCAGTAGTATAGCAGGGGGCAGATCTGGTGAAGCTTTCTTT. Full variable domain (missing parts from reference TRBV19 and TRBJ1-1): DGGITQSPKYLFRKEGQNVTLSCEQNLNHDAMYWYRQDPGQGLRLIYYSQIVNDFQKGDIAEGYSVSREKKESFPLTVTSAQKNPTAFYLCASSIAGGRSGEAFFGQGTRLTVV.

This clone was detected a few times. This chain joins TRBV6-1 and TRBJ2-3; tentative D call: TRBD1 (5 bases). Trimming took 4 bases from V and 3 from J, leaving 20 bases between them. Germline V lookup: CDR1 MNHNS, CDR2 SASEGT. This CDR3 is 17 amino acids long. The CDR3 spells CASSGENPGFWTDTQYF. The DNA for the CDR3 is TGTGCCAGCAGTGGAGAAAACCCAGGGTTTTGGACAGATACGCAGTATTTT.

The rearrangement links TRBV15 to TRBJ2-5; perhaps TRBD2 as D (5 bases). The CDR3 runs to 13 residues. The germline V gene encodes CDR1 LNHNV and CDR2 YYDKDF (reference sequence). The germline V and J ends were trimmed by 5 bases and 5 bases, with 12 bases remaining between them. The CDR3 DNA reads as TGTGCCACCAGCCGGGATCCCCTTGAGACCCAGTACTTC. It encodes CATSRDPLETQYF.

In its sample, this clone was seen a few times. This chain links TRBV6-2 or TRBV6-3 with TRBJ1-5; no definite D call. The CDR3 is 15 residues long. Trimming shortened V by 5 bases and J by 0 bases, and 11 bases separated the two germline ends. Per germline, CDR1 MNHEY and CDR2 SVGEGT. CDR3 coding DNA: TGTGCCAGCAGTATAAGGAGGCCTAGCAATCAGCCCCAGCATTTT. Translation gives CASSIRRPSNQPQHF.

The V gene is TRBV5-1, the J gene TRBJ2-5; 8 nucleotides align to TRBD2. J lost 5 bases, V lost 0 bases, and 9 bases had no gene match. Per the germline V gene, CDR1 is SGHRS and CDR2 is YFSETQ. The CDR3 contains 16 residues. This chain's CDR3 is CASSLGAGAGGETQYF. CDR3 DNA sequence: TGCGCCAGCAGCTTGGGAGCGGGGGCTGGCGGGGAGACCCAGTACTTC. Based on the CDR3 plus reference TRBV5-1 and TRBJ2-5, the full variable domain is KAGVTQTPRYLIKTRGQQVTLSCSPISGHRSVSWYQQTPGQGLQFLFEYFSETQRNKGNFPGRFSGRQFSNSRSEMNVSTLELGDSALYLCASSLGAGAGGETQYFGPGTRLLVL.

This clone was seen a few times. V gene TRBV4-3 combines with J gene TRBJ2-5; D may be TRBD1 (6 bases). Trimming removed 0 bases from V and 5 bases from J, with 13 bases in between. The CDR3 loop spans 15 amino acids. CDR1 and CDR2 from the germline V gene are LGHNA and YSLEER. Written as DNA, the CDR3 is TGCGCCAGCAGCCAAGATCAGCATGGGGGCGAGACCCAGTACTTC. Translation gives CASSQDQHGGETQYF.

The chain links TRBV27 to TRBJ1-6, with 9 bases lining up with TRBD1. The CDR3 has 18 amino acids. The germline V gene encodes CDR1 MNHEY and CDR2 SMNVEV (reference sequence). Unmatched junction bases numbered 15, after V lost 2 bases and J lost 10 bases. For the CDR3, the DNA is TGTGCCAGCAGTTTAAGTGTGCTCGGGACAGGGTACCGATCACCCCTCCACTTT. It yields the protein CASSLSVLGTGYRSPLHF.

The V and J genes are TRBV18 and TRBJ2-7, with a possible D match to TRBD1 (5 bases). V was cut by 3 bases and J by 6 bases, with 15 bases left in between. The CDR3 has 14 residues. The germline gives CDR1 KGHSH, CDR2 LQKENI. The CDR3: CASSPSAGPGEQYF. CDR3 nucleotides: TGTGCCAGCTCACCGTCGGCAGGGCCGGGCGAGCAGTACTTC.

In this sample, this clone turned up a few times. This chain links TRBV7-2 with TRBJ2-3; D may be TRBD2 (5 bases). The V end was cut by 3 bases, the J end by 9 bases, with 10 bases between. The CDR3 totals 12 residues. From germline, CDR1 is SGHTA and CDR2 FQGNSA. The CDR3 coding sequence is TGTGCCAGCAGCTTTGAGGGAGCGACGCAGTATTTT. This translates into CASSFEGATQYF.

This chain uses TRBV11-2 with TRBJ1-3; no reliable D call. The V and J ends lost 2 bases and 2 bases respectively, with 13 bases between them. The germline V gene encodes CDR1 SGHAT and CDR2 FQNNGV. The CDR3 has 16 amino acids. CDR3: CASSLYGVGAGNTIYF. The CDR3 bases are TGTGCCAGCAGCTTATACGGGGTCGGAGCTGGAAACACCATATATTTT.